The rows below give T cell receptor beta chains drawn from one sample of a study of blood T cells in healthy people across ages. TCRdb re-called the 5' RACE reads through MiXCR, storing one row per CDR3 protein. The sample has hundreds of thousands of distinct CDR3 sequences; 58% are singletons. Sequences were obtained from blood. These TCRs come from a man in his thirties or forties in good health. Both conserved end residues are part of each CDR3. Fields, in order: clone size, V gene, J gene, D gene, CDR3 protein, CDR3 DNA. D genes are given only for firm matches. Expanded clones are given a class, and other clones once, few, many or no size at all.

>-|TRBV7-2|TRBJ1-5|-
CASSLVNGPNQPQHF
TGTGCCAGCAGCTTAGTTAATGGTCCCAATCAGCCCCAGCATTTT
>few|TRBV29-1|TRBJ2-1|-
CSVADLYNEQFF
TGCAGCGTTGCGGACCTCTACAATGAGCAGTTCTTC
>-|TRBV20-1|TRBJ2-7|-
CSPRGILSYEQYF
TGCAGTCCCAGAGGGATCCTCTCCTACGAGCAGTACTTC
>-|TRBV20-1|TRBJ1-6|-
CSARVGTGVNSPLHF
TGCAGTGCTAGAGTCGGGACGGGGGTGAATTCACCCCTCCACTTT
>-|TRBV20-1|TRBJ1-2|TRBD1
CSATTGGQDRLYGYTF
TGCAGTGCTACCACCGGGGGACAGGATCGCCTCTATGGCTACACCTTC
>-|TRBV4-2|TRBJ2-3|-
CASSQPANAQYF
TGTGCCAGCAGCCAACCGGCGAATGCGCAGTATTTT
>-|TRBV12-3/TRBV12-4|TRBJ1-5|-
CASSPDGVNQPQHF
TGTGCCAGCAGCCCGGACGGGGTCAATCAGCCCCAGCATTTT
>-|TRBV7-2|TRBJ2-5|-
CASSFWEYQETQYF
TGTGCCAGCAGCTTTTGGGAGTACCAAGAGACCCAGTACTTC
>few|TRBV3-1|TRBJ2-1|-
CASSQVVGGQFF
TGTGCCAGCAGCCAAGTCGTCGGGGGGCAGTTCTTC
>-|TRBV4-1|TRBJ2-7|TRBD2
CASSQGGMSYEQYF
TGCGCCAGCAGCCAGGGGGGGATGTCCTACGAGCAGTACTTC
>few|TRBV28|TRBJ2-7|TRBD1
CASRGGQGYYEQYF
TGTGCCAGCAGGGGGGGACAGGGATACTACGAGCAGTACTTC
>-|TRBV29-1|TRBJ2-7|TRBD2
CSVGGLAGGRSYEQYF
TGCAGCGTTGGGGGACTAGCGGGAGGTCGTTCCTACGAGCAGTACTTC
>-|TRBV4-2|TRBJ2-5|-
CASSPRPGTGGLSQYF
TGTGCCAGCAGCCCTCGCCCCGGGACTGGCGGCCTTTCCCAGTACTTC
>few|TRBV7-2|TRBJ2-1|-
CASSPSGNEQFF
TGTGCCAGCAGCCCTAGTGGGAATGAGCAGTTCTTC
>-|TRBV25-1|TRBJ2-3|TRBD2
CASSGTSGFTDTQYF
TGTGCCAGCAGTGGAACTAGCGGATTCACAGATACGCAGTATTTT
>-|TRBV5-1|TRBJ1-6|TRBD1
CASRTFGQGRERSPLHF
TGCGCCAGCAGAACTTTTGGACAGGGACGAGAAAGGTCACCCCTCCACTTT
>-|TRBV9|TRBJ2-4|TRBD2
CASSSAGGRGNIQYF
TGTGCCAGCAGCTCGGCGGGGGGCAGAGGAAACATTCAGTACTTC
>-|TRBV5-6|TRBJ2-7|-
CASSRTGRGDEQYF
TGTGCCAGCAGCCGAACAGGGCGGGGAGATGAGCAGTACTTC
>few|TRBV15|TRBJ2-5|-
CATSRDPGISETQYF
TGTGCCACCAGCAGAGATCCAGGGATATCGGAGACCCAGTACTTC
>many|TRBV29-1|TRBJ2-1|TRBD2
CSVRAGGYNEQFF
TGCAGCGTTCGAGCGGGAGGGTACAATGAGCAGTTCTTC
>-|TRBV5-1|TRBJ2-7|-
CASSLDPDRTSYEQYF
TGCGCCAGCAGCCTGGACCCAGACAGGACCTCCTACGAGCAGTACTTC
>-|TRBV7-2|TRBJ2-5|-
CASSLDGRIWETQYF
TGTGCCAGCAGCTTAGACGGCAGAATCTGGGAGACCCAGTACTTC
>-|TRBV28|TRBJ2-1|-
CASTTLGGYNEQFF
TGTGCCAGCACTACCTTAGGGGGTTACAATGAGCAGTTCTTC
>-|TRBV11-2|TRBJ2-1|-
CASSKYHYGTEARSNEQFF
TGTGCCAGCAGCAAATATCATTATGGGACCGAAGCGCGGAGCAATGAGCAGTTCTTC
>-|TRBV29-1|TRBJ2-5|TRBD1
CSVGIWTGNNEQYF
TGCAGCGTTGGTATTTGGACAGGGAACAATGAGCAGTACTTC
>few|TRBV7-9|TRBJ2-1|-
CASSLMGLEFF
TGTGCCAGCAGCTTGATGGGGTTGGAGTTCTTC